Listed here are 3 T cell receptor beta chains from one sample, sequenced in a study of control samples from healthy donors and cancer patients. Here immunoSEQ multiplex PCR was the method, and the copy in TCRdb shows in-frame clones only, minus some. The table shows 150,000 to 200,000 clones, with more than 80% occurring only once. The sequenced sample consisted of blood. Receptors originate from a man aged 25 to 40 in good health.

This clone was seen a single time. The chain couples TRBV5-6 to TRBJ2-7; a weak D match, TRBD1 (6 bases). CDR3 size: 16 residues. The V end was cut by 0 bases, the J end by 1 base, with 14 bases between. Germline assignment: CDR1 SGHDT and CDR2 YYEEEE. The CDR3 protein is CASSLVLQGKSYEQYF. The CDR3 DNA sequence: TGTGCCAGCAGCTTGGTTTTGCAGGGGAAATCCTACGAGCAGTACTTC.

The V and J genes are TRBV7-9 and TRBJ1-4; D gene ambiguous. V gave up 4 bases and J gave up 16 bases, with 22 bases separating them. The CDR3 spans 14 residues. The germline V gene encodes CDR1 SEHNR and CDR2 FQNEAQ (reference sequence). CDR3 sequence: CASSSGAGTETRFF. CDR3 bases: TGTGCCAGCAGCTCAGGCGCGGGCACCGAAACGAGGTTTTTT.

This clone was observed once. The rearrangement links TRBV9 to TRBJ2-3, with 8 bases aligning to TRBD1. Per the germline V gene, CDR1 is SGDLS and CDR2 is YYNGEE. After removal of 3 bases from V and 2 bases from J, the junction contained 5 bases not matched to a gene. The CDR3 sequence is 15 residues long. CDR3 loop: CASSGQGWPTDTQYF. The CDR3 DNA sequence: TGTGCCAGCAGCGGACAGGGGTGGCCCACAGATACGCAGTATTTT.